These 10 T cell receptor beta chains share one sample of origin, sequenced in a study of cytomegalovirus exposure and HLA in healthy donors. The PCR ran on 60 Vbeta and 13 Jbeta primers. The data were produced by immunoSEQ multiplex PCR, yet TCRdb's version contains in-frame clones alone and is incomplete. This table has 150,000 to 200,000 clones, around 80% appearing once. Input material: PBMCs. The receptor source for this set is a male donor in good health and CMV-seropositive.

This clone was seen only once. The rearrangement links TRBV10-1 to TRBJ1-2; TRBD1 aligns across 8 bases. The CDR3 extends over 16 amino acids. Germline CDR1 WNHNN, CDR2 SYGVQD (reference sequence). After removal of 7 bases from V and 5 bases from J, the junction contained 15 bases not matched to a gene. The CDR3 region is CASTGGTGAFEYGYTF. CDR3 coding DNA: TGCGCCAGCACTGGAGGGACAGGAGCCTTCGAATATGGCTACACCTTC.

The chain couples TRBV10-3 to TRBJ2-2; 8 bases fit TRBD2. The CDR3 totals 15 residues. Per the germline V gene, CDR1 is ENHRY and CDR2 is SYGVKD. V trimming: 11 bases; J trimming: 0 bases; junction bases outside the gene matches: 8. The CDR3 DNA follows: TGTGCCTCGACTCGGGAGGGCCCGAACACCGGGGAGCTGTTTTTT. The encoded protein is CASTREGPNTGELFF.

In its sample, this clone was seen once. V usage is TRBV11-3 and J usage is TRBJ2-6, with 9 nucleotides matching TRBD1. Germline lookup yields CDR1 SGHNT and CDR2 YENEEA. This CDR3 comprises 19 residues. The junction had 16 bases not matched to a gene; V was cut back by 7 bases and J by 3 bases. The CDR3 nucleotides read TGTGCCAGCATCCCCTGGGGGGTACAGGGGGCGGTTGGGGCCAACGTCCTGACTTTC. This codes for CASIPWGVQGAVGANVLTF.

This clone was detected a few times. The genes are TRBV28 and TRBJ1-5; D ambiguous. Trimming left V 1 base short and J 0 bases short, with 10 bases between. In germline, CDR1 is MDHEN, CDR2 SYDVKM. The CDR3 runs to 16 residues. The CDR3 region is CASSLYQVPSNQPQHF. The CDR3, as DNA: TGTGCCAGCAGTTTATACCAGGTCCCTAGCAATCAGCCCCAGCATTTT.

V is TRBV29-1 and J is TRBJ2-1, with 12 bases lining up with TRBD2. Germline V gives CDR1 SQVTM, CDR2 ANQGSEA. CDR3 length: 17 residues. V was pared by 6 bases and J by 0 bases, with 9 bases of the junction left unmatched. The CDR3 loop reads CSVRTSGVLSSYNEQFF. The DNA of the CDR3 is TGCAGCGTGAGGACTAGCGGGGTTCTGAGCTCCTACAATGAGCAGTTCTTC.

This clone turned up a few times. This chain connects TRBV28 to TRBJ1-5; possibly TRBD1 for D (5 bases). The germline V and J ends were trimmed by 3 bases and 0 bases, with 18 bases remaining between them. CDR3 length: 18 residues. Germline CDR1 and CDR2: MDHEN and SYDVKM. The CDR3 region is CASSFPLQELYSNQPQHF. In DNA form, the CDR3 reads TGTGCCAGCAGTTTCCCCTTACAGGAGCTCTATAGCAATCAGCCCCAGCATTTT.

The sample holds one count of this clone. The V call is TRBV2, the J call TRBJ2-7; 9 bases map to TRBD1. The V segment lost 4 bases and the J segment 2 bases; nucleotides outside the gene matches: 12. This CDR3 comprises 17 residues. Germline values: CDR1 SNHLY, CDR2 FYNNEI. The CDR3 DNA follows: TGTGCCAGCAGTGGTCGGACAGGGGAGGTGTGGACCTACGAGCAGTACTTC. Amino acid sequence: CASSGRTGEVWTYEQYF. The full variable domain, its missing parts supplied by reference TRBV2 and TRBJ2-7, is EPEVTQTPSHQVTQMGQEVILRCVPISNHLYFYWYRQILGQKVEFLVSFYNNEISEKSEIFDDQFSVERPDGSNFTLKIRSTKLEDSAMYFCASSGRTGEVWTYEQYFGPGTRLTVT.

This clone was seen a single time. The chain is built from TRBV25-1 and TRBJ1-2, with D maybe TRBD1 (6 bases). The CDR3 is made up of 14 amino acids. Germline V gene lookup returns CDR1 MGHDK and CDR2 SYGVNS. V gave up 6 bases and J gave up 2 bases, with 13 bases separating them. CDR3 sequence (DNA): TGTGCCAGCAGGAGGGGGGGCAACAACTATGGCTACACCTTC. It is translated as CASRRGGNNYGYTF.

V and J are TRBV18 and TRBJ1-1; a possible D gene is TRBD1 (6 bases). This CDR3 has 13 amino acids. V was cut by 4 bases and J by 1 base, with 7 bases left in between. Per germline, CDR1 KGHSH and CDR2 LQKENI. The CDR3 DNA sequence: TGTGCCAGCTCACGGGGGCAGAACACTGAAGCTTTCTTT. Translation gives CASSRGQNTEAFF.

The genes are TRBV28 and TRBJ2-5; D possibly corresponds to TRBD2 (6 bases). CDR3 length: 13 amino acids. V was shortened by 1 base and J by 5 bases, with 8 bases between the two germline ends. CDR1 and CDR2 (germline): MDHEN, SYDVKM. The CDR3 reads CASSLLGLETQYF. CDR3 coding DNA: TGTGCCAGCAGTTTATTGGGACTGGAGACCCAGTACTTC.